These T cell receptor beta chains were read from a single sample in a study of cytomegalovirus exposure and HLA in healthy donors. Generated by immunoSEQ multiplex PCR, the TCRdb table keeps only in-frame clones and is missing some. The sample has over 90,000 clones, 65% to 80% seen once. The source material was PBMCs. These receptors were collected from a woman aged 70 to 79 in good health and CMV-seropositive. The CDR3 runs from the conserved cysteine through the conserved F or W. The D gene is left open where the match is weak. Clone size, where shown, is once, few, many, or a class for clones that have expanded.

j_gene	len	d_gene	abundance	v_gene	CDR3nt	CDR3aa
TRBJ2-7	17	TRBD2	-	TRBV9	TGTGCCAGCAGCGTAGGCGATAGCGGGGGGGCCCCCTACGAGCAGTACTTC	CASSVGDSGGAPYEQYF
TRBJ1-3	16	-	-	TRBV4-1	TGCGCCAGCAGCCACAATCGGGACACCTCTGGAAACACCATATATTTT	CASSHNRDTSGNTIYF
TRBJ2-3	14	TRBD1	few	TRBV5-1	TGCGCCACCAGGACAGGGGTGGTGACAGATACGCAGTATTTT	CATRTGVVTDTQYF
TRBJ1-1	14	-	few	TRBV4-2	TGTGCCAGCAGCCCCTCGGGGGGGGGAGATGAAGCTTTCTTT	CASSPSGGGDEAFF
TRBJ1-6	15	-	-	TRBV5-1	TGCGCCAGCAGCCCGGCCCAGGGAAGATTTTCACCCCTCCACTTT	CASSPAQGRFSPLHF
TRBJ1-1	14	TRBD1	-	TRBV29-1	TGCAGCGTTGACCTTGCAGGGGGGAACACTGAAGCTTTCTTT	CSVDLAGGNTEAFF
TRBJ2-1	14	TRBD2	-	TRBV9	TGTGCCAGCAGCGTAGTCGGGCGGGGGGATGAGCAGTTCTTC	CASSVVGRGDEQFF
TRBJ2-7	14	-	-	TRBV7-9	TGTGCCAGCAGCCTAAATCTTCTCTCCTACGAGCAGTACTTC	CASSLNLLSYEQYF
TRBJ1-1	13	-	-	TRBV18	TGTGCCAGCTCACCGGGGAGGAGCACTGAAGCTTTCTTT	CASSPGRSTEAFF
TRBJ2-7	15	TRBD2	-	TRBV6-5	TGTGCCATCGGTAAAACCGGGACTAGGATCTACGAGCAGTACTTC	CAIGKTGTRIYEQYF
TRBJ2-7	13	-	-	TRBV25-1	TGTGCCAGCAGTGTTGGGGGGATCGGCGAGCAGTACTTC	CASSVGGIGEQYF
TRBJ1-2	15	-	-	TRBV5-1	TGCGCCAGCAGCCCGGAGTCTGACAGGAGGTATGGCTACACCTTC	CASSPESDRRYGYTF
TRBJ2-3	17	TRBD1	-	TRBV27	TGTGCCAGCAGTTACCATACCGGGACAGGGAGCACAGATACGCAGTATTTT	CASSYHTGTGSTDTQYF
TRBJ2-1	14	-	-	TRBV7-2	TGTGCCAGCAGCTCGTTGGGGAGAGACAATGAGCAGTTCTTC	CASSSLGRDNEQFF
TRBJ1-4	15	TRBD1	-	TRBV4-1	TGCGCCAGCAGCCAGACGGGACAGGTTAATGAAAAACTGTTTTTT	CASSQTGQVNEKLFF
TRBJ2-1	15	TRBD2	few	TRBV19	TGTGCCAGTAGTATCTCATCAAGACTAGCCAATGAGCAGTTCTTC	CASSISSRLANEQFF
TRBJ2-7	14	TRBD1	few	TRBV5-1	TGCGCCAGCAGCTATGGGACAGTTGCCGGCGAGCAGTACTTC	CASSYGTVAGEQYF
TRBJ2-3	15	-	-	TRBV5-1	TGCGCCAGCAGCCTGAGCGGAAGGGGCACAGATACGCAGTATTTT	CASSLSGRGTDTQYF
TRBJ2-1	15	TRBD2	few	TRBV6-4	TGTGCCAGCAGCGTTTCCGCGGGGGGGTTCGGTGAGCAGTTCTTC	CASSVSAGGFGEQFF
TRBJ2-2	15	TRBD2	-	TRBV18	TGTGCCAGCCAGAGCGGACTAGCGAACACCGGGGAGCTGTTTTTT	CASQSGLANTGELFF
TRBJ2-3	13	-	once	TRBV18	TGTGCCAGCTCACCACAGCGCCAAGATACGCAGTATTTT	CASSPQRQDTQYF
TRBJ1-6	14	-	-	TRBV4-1	TGCGCCAGCAGCCAAGAAGAGGCAGATTCACCCCTCCACTTT	CASSQEEADSPLHF